This is a list of T cell receptor beta chains from one sample in a study of neoadjuvant anti-PD-1 for oral cavity cancer. Produced via immunoSEQ multiplex PCR; TCRdb's table is partial and in-frame only. Of about 9,300 clones listed, approximately 61% are singletons. Sample: tumor tissue, taken before nivolumab (anti-PD-1) treatment. These receptor sequences come from a person aged 40 to 85 with oral cavity squamous cell carcinoma. Each CDR3 is given with its conserved first and last residue. A D gene is named only where the DNA matches it firmly. Size tells how often a clone was seen (once, few, many) or the class of an expanded clone, and some rows leave it out.

v_call	clone_size	j_call	d_call	cdr3_aa	cdr3_nt
TRBV7-3	.	TRBJ1-1	TRBD1	CASSPAGGSVNTEAFF	TGTGCCAGCAGCCCGGCAGGGGGCTCCGTAAACACTGAAGCTTTCTTT
TRBV9	.	TRBJ1-1	.	CASSVVLGGTEAFF	TGTGCCAGCAGCGTAGTTCTGGGGGGCACTGAAGCTTTCTTT
TRBV10-2	few	TRBJ2-7	TRBD1	CASARDRAYEQYF	TGCGCCAGCGCCCGGGACAGGGCCTACGAGCAGTACTTC
TRBV11-2	.	TRBJ1-1	.	CASSPDRGEAFF	TGTGCCAGCAGCCCCGATCGGGGCGAAGCTTTCTTT
TRBV25-1	once	TRBJ1-2	.	CASSVGVYGYTF	TGTGCCAGCAGCGTTGGAGTCTATGGCTACACCTTC
TRBV19	.	TRBJ1-5	.	CASSIGGRSLAQHF	TGTGCCAGTAGTATAGGGGGTAGGAGCCTGGCCCAGCATTTT
TRBV7-8	few	TRBJ2-3	.	CASSFITRDTQYF	TGTGCCAGCAGCTTTATAACAAGGGATACGCAGTATTTT
TRBV6-1	.	TRBJ2-7	.	CASSWDDRDYYEQYF	TGTGCCAGCAGTTGGGATGACAGGGACTATTACGAGCAGTACTTC
TRBV4-1	.	TRBJ2-1	TRBD2	CASSLPGLAGFEQFF	TGCGCCAGCAGCCTACCGGGACTAGCGGGGTTTGAGCAGTTCTTC
TRBV5-1	.	TRBJ2-1	.	CASSFQGENEQFF	TGCGCCAGCAGCTTTCAAGGGGAGAATGAGCAGTTCTTC
TRBV5-1	.	TRBJ2-7	TRBD2	CASSLYGLAGDGSYEQYF	TGCGCCAGCAGCTTGTACGGGCTAGCGGGAGATGGGTCCTACGAGCAGTACTTC
TRBV11-2	.	TRBJ2-7	TRBD1	CASSFGTGNEQYF	TGTGCCAGCAGCTTTGGGACAGGTAACGAGCAGTACTTC
TRBV6-5	.	TRBJ2-7	.	CASSSLLMGYEQYF	TGTGCCAGCAGTTCCCTCTTAATGGGCTACGAGCAGTACTTC
TRBV27	.	TRBJ2-5	.	CASSFAGSLETQYF	TGTGCCAGCAGTTTCGCCGGCAGCCTGGAGACCCAGTACTTC
TRBV30	.	TRBJ2-7	.	CAWRASPYEQYF	TGTGCCTGGAGGGCCTCACCTTACGAGCAGTACTTC
TRBV19	.	TRBJ1-1	.	CASSRGTLSTEAFF	TGTGCCAGTAGTAGGGGGACACTAAGCACTGAAGCTTTCTTT
TRBV10-3	few	TRBJ2-1	.	CAIAGLNEQFF	TGTGCCATCGCGGGATTAAATGAGCAGTTCTTC
TRBV19	few	TRBJ1-2	.	CASSVLPPGSYTF	TGTGCCAGTAGTGTCCTCCCCCCGGGATCTTACACCTTC
TRBV27	.	TRBJ1-2	TRBD1	CASRDGTGGKGYTF	TGTGCCAGCAGAGACGGCACAGGGGGTAAGGGCTACACCTTC
TRBV6-6	.	TRBJ2-1	.	CASSPGVNEQFF	TGTGCCAGCAGTCCAGGGGTAAATGAGCAGTTCTTC
TRBV7-9	few	TRBJ2-5	TRBD2	CASSWGLAGAETQYF	TGTGCCAGCAGCTGGGGACTAGCGGGGGCCGAGACCCAGTACTTC
TRBV10-3	.	TRBJ1-3	.	CAISEQPGSGNTIYF	TGTGCCATCAGTGAGCAGCCAGGCTCTGGAAACACCATATATTTT
TRBV6-1	.	TRBJ1-5	.	CASSEADGHGQPQHF	TGTGCCAGCAGTGAAGCGGATGGCCACGGGCAGCCCCAGCATTTT
TRBV5-1	.	TRBJ1-1	.	CASSARGGRNTEAFF	TGCGCCAGCAGCGCCCGTGGGGGACGTAACACTGAAGCTTTCTTT
TRBV6-1	.	TRBJ2-7	.	CASSSFSGSGYEQYF	TGTGCCAGCAGCTCCTTCAGTGGGTCCGGATACGAGCAGTACTTC
TRBV27	.	TRBJ1-1	TRBD1	CASSLKTGMNTEAFF	TGTGCCAGCAGTTTGAAGACAGGGATGAACACTGAAGCTTTCTTT
TRBV30	.	TRBJ1-2	.	CAWSALGPSGGYTF	TGTGCCTGGAGTGCCCTGGGACCTAGCGGCGGCTACACCTTC
TRBV7-3	.	TRBJ2-6	.	CASSLSGRGSGANVLTF	TGTGCCAGCAGCTTAAGCGGCAGGGGCTCTGGGGCCAACGTCCTGACTTTC
TRBV14	.	TRBJ1-1	.	CASSLQRMNTEAFF	TGTGCCAGCAGCCTACAGAGGATGAACACTGAAGCTTTCTTT
TRBV18	.	TRBJ1-3	.	CASSPQTPEGNTIYF	TGTGCCAGCTCACCCCAGACACCTGAGGGAAACACCATATATTTT
TRBV21-1	.	TRBJ1-2	.	CASSHGGPGYTF	TGTGCCAGCTCCCACGGGGGTCCGGGCTACACCTTC
TRBV6-4	.	TRBJ2-6	.	CASSDGGSGANVLTF	TGTGCCAGCAGTGACGGGGGTTCTGGGGCCAACGTCCTGACTTTC
TRBV27	.	TRBJ1-2	TRBD1	CASSKQGYGYTF	TGTGCCAGCAGTAAACAGGGGTATGGCTACACCTTC
TRBV6-5	.	TRBJ2-7	TRBD1	CASSSPNRGHEQYF	TGTGCCAGCAGTTCCCCGAACAGGGGCCACGAGCAGTACTTC
TRBV5-1	.	TRBJ1-5	.	CASSLVGAGEPQHF	TGCGCCAGCAGCTTGGTGGGGGCCGGGGAGCCCCAGCATTTT
TRBV7-9	.	TRBJ1-4	.	CASSFGRLTNEKLFF	TGTGCCAGCAGCTTCGGGAGGCTGACTAATGAAAAACTGTTTTTT
TRBV18	few	TRBJ2-7	TRBD1	CASSQTGGRGYEQYF	TGTGCCAGCTCACAAACAGGGGGAAGGGGTTACGAGCAGTACTTC
TRBV7-9	once	TRBJ2-5	.	CASSLAQGRETQYF	TGTGCCAGCAGCTTAGCCCAAGGGAGAGAGACCCAGTACTTC
TRBV29-1	.	TRBJ2-7	TRBD2	CSVESGTSGYEQYF	TGCAGCGTTGAATCCGGGACTAGCGGCTACGAGCAGTACTTC
TRBV7-8	.	TRBJ1-3	TRBD1	CASSLAGGLNTIYF	TGTGCCAGCAGCTTAGCAGGGGGCTTGAACACCATATATTTT
TRBV30	.	TRBJ1-1	TRBD1	CAWRDRVNTEAFF	TGTGCCTGGAGGGACAGGGTGAACACTGAAGCTTTCTTT
TRBV7-3	.	TRBJ2-3	.	CASSLESGDTQYF	TGTGCCAGCAGCCTAGAAAGCGGAGATACGCAGTATTTT
TRBV5-1	.	TRBJ2-4	TRBD2	CASSPDPSGGPAKNIQYF	TGCGCCAGCAGCCCGGATCCTAGCGGGGGCCCAGCCAAAAACATTCAGTACTTC
TRBV7-9	.	TRBJ1-1	.	CASSYPDPVGTDTEAFF	TGTGCCAGCAGCTATCCGGACCCGGTCGGGACTGATACTGAAGCTTTCTTT
TRBV5-6	.	TRBJ1-2	.	CASSQDSVYYGYTF	TGTGCCAGCAGCCAGGACAGTGTCTACTATGGCTACACCTTC
TRBV28	few	TRBJ2-7	TRBD2	CASSGGGLAVYEQYF	TGTGCCAGCAGTGGGGGTGGACTAGCGGTCTACGAGCAGTACTTC
TRBV10-2	few	TRBJ2-7	TRBD2	CASGRTSGAYEQYF	TGCGCCAGCGGGCGGACTAGCGGGGCCTACGAGCAGTACTTC
TRBV15	.	TRBJ2-3	.	CATSRADTQYF	TGTGCCACCAGCAGAGCAGATACGCAGTATTTT
TRBV9	.	TRBJ1-1	.	CASSADSAYTEAFF	TGTGCCAGCAGCGCGGACAGTGCGTACACTGAAGCTTTCTTT
TRBV5-4	once	TRBJ1-1	TRBD1	CASSLDRGNTEAFF	TGTGCCAGCAGCTTGGACAGGGGGAACACTGAAGCTTTCTTT
TRBV5-1	.	TRBJ2-7	TRBD1	CASSFGTGRDEQYF	TGCGCCAGCAGCTTTGGGACAGGGAGAGACGAGCAGTACTTC
TRBV4-1	few	TRBJ1-4	.	CASSQEYEEKLFF	TGCGCCAGCAGCCAAGAGTATGAGGAAAAACTGTTTTTT
TRBV6-4	.	TRBJ1-2	.	CASRASQVAGGYTF	TGTGCCAGCAGGGCATCACAGGTCGCAGGGGGCTACACCTTC
TRBV10-2	.	TRBJ2-6	.	CASSRQPGANVLTF	TGCGCCAGCAGTCGGCAGCCTGGGGCCAACGTCCTGACTTTC
TRBV5-1	.	TRBJ2-7	.	CASSSRDTTYEQYF	TGCGCCAGCAGCTCCCGGGACACCACCTACGAGCAGTACTTC
TRBV19	once	TRBJ2-7	.	CASSSTGPYEQYF	TGTGCCAGTAGTAGTACGGGGCCCTACGAGCAGTACTTC
TRBV29-1	once	TRBJ1-4	.	CSGGVWGEKLFF	TGCAGCGGGGGAGTGTGGGGTGAAAAACTGTTTTTT